This paragraph covers one TCR beta chain sequence. V trimming: 4 bases; J trimming: 7 bases; junction bases outside the gene matches: 4. This CDR3 is built from 15 residues. Germline CDR1 is LGHDT and CDR2 is YNNKEL (reference sequence). The data originate from a study of blood T cell repertoires in COVID-19. About the research overall: Collection of acute and convalescent COVID-19 samples took place in the United States, Italy and Spain. T cells, B-cell-depleted T cells, or PBMCs provided the cDNA or gDNA that served as material.

Original processing methods: From reference gene primer amplification, estimates of nucleated cell counts were derived. Using immunoSEQ multiplex PCR, the repertoire was profiled, and TCRdb retains in-frame clones only, with some absent. The V and J calls and clone size are taken from that table; D and trimming were inferred from the DNA. The sample has about 50,000 clones, 85% to 90% seen once. The chain employs TRBV3-1 (or the pseudogene TRBV3-2) and TRBJ1-6, with TRBD1 identical over 10 bases. What was sequenced was peripheral blood. This sequence was found in a human donor in a cohort sampled during active COVID-19. CDR3 sequence reads: CASSPMDRGNSPLHF. Here the CDR3 DNA reads TGTGCCAGCAGCCCAATGGACAGGGGGAATTCACCCCTCCACTTT.